Here is one TCR beta chain with its context. Other DNA sequences in the same sample also yield this CDR3. The CDR3 spans 13 residues. Trimming took 6 bases from V and 4 from J; bases not matched to a gene: 5. The germline V gene encodes CDR1 MNHEY and CDR2 SVGAGI. Sequencing used immunoSEQ multiplex PCR; TCRdb keeps in-frame clones, though not all of them. This table holds approximately 500,000 clones, approximately 91% found once. The data originate from a study of blood T cell repertoires in COVID-19. The TCR sequence derives from a woman aged 45 to 65 with COVID-19, enrolled during active disease. Material for sequencing was peripheral blood. The V gene is TRBV6-5, the J gene TRBJ1-1, with 7 bases identical to TRBD1. CDR3 loop: CASSLQGSTEAFF. The CDR3 nucleotides are TGTGCCAGCAGCTTACAGGGGAGCACTGAAGCTTTCTTT.